This is a list of T cell receptor beta chains from one sample in a study of cytomegalovirus exposure and HLA in healthy donors. Sequencing was performed with immunoSEQ multiplex PCR; in TCRdb, only in-frame clones are kept and a portion is missing. This sample yields about 180,000 clones, of which 80% are seen a single time; about 1.9% belongs to the top ten. The sample taken for sequencing was PBMCs. Receptors were obtained from a woman aged 30 to 39 in good health and CMV-seronegative. Each CDR3 is given without its conserved first and last residue. Fields, in order: D gene, V gene, CDR3 protein. D genes are given only for firm matches.

>.|TRBV7-9
ASSLGQFYGYT
>TRBD2|TRBV5-6
ASSSVGLPSTDTQY
>TRBD2|TRBV18
ASSPGLAGSYEQY
>TRBD1|TRBV30
AWSGTGKGFSQPQH
>TRBD2|TRBV9
ASSRTSGANEQF
>.|TRBV4-2
ASSQATGGTDTQY
>TRBD1|TRBV6-5
ASRRTGNPDQPQH
>TRBD1|TRBV7-2
ASSMKPRDSPNYGYT
>.|TRBV19
ASSILFGTDTQY
>TRBD1|TRBV19
ASSSGQGAFGYT
>.|TRBV27
AIRWGQGSGEQY
>TRBD2|TRBV4-3
ASSQAGLAGLTDTQY
>.|TRBV27
ASSYRNRANSPLH
>.|TRBV19
ASTRNTEAF
>.|TRBV19
ASSIETRPTLAYEQY
>.|TRBV5-1
ASSLEPGGIYEQY
>TRBD1|TRBV7-8
ASSLAVTGGYGYT
>TRBD1|TRBV30
AWRGRGRTTDTQY
>TRBD1|TRBV30
AWSVQGAYGYT
>.|TRBV9
ASSVVGGYGYT
>TRBD2|TRBV5-1
ASSRSGGAYNEQF
>.|TRBV11-2
ASSLVNTVTNEKLF
>TRBD1|TRBV5-4
ASSLQGALTEAF
>.|TRBV5-1
ASSSTGNSYEQY
>.|TRBV15
ATSRDQGGYNEQF
>TRBD2|TRBV6-4
ASSPITSGGIGSGANVLT
>TRBD1|TRBV5-1
ASSPGQGEKWQPQH
>.|TRBV10-2
ASTPTASNQPQH
>.|TRBV6-5
ATDRLGAGTDTQY
>TRBD1|TRBV29-1
SVVPATGANYGYT
>.|TRBV4-2
ASSQDGGFRATNEKLF
>.|TRBV7-2
ASSISGSNTEAF
>.|TRBV28
ASARETQY
>.|TRBV15
ATSRESGFYEQY
>TRBD1|TRBV5-1
ASSLPGTGTEAF
>TRBD2|TRBV7-8
ASSLGRGGARETQY
>TRBD1|TRBV6-1
ASREQGLNTEAF
>.|TRBV5-1
ASSLDRGGSYNEQF
>.|TRBV7-8
ASTRIGRNTGELF
>.|TRBV6-5
ASRGGPVNSPLH
>TRBD2|TRBV7-9
ASRSGTSFYEQY